This T cell receptor (beta chain) comes out of a study of CD8 T cells in Susac syndrome. Random-hexamer reverse transcription was applied to about 0.45 to 1 ug RNA. TCR beta CDR3 was amplified by immunoSEQ multiplex PCR. This amplification extended across 54 Vbeta and 13 Jbeta segments. TCRdb recomputed calls from the immunoSEQ multiplex PCR reads with MiXCR, one row per CDR3 protein. The sample has roughly 150,000 distinct CDR3 sequences; 95% are singletons. The V gene lost 1 base and the J gene lost 6 bases, with 4 bases spanning the gap. CDR3 length: 11 amino acids. Points on this clonotype: This may stem from a read error, because a much larger clone lies one nucleotide away.

The TCR originated in a human donor with Susac syndrome. V and J are TRBV12-3 or TRBV12-4 and TRBJ2-7; D ambiguous. The sample consisted of CD8+ T cells from PBMCs. The CDR3 spells CASSLGVEQYF. The CDR3 DNA reads TGTGCCAGCAGTTTAGGGGTCGAGCAGTACTTC.